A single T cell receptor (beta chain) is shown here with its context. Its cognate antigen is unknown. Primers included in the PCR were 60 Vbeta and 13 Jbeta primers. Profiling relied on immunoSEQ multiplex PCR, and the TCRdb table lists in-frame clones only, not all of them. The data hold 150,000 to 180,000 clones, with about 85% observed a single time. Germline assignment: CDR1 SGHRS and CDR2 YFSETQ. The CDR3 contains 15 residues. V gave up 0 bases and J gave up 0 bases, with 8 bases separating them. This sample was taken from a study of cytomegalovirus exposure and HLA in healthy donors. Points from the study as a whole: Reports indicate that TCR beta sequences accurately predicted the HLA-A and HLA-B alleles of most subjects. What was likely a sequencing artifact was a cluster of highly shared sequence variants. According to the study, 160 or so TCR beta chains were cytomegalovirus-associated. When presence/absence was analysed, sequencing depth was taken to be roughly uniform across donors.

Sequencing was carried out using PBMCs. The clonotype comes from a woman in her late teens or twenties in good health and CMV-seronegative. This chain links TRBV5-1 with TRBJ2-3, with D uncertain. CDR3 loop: CASSLGQTSTDTQYF. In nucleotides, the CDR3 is TGCGCCAGCAGCTTGGGGCAGACTAGCACAGATACGCAGTATTTT.